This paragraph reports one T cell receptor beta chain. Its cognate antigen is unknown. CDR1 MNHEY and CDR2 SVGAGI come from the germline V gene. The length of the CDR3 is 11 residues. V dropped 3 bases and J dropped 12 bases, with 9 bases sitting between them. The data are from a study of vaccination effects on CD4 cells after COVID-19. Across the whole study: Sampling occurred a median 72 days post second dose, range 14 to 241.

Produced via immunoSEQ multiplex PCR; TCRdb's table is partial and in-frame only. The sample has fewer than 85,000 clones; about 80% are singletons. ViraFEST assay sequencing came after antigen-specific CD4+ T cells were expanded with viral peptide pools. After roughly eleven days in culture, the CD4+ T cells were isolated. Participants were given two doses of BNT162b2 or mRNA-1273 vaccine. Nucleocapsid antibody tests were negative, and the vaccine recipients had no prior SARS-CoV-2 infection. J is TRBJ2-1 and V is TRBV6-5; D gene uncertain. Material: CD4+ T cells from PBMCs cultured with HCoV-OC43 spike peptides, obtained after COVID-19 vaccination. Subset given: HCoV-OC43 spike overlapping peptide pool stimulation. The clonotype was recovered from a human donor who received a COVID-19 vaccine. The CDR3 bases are TGTGCCAGCAGTTATCTAGGTTGGCAGTTCTTC. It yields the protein CASSYLGWQFF.